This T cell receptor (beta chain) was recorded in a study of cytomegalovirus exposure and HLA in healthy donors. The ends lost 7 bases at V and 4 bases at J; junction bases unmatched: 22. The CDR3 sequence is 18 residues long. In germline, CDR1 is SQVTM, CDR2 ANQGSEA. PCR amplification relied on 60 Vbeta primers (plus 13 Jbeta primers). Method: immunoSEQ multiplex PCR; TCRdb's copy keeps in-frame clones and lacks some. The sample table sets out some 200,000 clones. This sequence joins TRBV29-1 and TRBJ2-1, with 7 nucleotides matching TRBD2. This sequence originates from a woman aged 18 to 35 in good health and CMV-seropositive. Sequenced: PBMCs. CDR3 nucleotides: TGCAGCGCCCCAATTGGGGCTAGCGGAAAAAGGGTTTACAATGAGCAGTTCTTC. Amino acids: CSAPIGASGKRVYNEQFF.